This T cell receptor (beta chain) derives from a study of blood T cells in healthy people across ages. Findings of the study overall: Strong correlation was found linking TCR beta diversity to naive T cell percentage.

As concerns this clonotype: The antigen is not known.

The CDR3 contains 15 residues. CDR1 is SGHRS and CDR2 is YFSETQ in the germline V gene. The ends were cut back, 0 bases at V and 5 bases at J, with 9 bases in the middle. It was with a sample-barcoded 5' primer and a J-beta primer mix that a second PCR of roughly 7 to 12 cycles was run. Samples each returned at least 2.5 million CDR3-containing paired-end reads. TCRdb used MiXCR to reprocess the 5' RACE reads, holding one entry per CDR3 protein. The profile covers about 900,000 distinct CDR3 sequences, with roughly 43% appearing a single time and 13% taken by the ten largest. Sequenced: blood. This clonotype was obtained from a man younger than 45 in good health. The chain carries TRBV5-1 and TRBJ1-6, with D tentatively TRBD1 (5 bases). For the CDR3, the DNA is TGCGCCAGCAGCTTGGCTGACAGAGATAATTCACCCCTCCACTTT. Translated: CASSLADRDNSPLHF.